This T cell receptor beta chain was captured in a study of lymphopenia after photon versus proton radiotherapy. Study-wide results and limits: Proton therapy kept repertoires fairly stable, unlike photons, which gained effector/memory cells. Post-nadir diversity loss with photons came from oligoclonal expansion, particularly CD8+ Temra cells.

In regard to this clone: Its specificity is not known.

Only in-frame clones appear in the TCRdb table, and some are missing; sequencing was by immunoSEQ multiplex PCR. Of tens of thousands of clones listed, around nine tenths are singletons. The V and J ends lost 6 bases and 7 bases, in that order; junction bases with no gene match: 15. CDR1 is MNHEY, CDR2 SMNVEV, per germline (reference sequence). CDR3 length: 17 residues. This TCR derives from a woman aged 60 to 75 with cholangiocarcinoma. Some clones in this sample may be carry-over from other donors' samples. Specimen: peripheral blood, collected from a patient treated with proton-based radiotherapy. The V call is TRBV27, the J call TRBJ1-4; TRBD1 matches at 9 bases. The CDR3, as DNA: TGTGCCAGCAGCTCCGGGACAGGGTATGGGGAGAGTGAAAAACTGTTTTTT. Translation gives CASSSGTGYGESEKLFF.